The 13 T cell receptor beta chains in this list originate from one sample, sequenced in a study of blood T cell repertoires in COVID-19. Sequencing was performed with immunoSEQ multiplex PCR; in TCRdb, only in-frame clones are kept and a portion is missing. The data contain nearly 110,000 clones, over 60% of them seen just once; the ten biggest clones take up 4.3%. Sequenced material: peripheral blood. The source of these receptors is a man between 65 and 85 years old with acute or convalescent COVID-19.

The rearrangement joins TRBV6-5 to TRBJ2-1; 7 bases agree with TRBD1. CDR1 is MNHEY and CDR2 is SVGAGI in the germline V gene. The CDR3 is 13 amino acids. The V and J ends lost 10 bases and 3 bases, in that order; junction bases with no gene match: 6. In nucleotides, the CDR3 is TGTGCCACCCACGGGACAGACTACAATGAGCAGTTCTTC. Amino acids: CATHGTDYNEQFF.

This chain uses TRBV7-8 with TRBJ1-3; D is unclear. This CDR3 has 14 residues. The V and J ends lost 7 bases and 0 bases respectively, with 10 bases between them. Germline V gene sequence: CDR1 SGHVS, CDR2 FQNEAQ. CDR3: CASTETISGNTIYF. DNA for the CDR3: TGTGCCAGCACCGAGACAATCTCTGGAAACACCATATATTTT.

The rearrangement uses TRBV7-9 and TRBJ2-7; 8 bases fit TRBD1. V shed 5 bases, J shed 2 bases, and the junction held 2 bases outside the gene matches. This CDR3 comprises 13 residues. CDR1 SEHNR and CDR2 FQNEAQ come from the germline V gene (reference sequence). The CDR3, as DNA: TGTGCCAGCAGCGGGACAGGCACCTACGAGCAGTACTTC. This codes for CASSGTGTYEQYF.

CDR3 residues: CASSPPGTVGGETQYF. CDR3 coding DNA: TGTGCCAGCTCACCACCTGGGACAGTCGGAGGAGAGACCCAGTACTTC. This rearrangement joins TRBV18 to TRBJ2-5, with TRBD1 matching 7 bases. With 0 bases clipped from V and 4 bases from J, the junction kept 8 bases outside the gene matches. Germline assignment: CDR1 KGHSH and CDR2 LQKENI. The CDR3 extends over 16 amino acids.

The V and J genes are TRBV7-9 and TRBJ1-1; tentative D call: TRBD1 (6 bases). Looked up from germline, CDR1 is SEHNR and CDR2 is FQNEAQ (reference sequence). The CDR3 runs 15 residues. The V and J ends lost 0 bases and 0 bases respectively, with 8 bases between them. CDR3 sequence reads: CASSLASGVNTEAFF. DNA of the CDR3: TGTGCCAGCAGCTTAGCTTCAGGGGTGAACACTGAAGCTTTCTTT. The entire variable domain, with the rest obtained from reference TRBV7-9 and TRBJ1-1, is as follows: DTGVSQNPRHKITKRGQNVTFRCDPISEHNRLYWYRQTLGQGPEFLTYFQNEAQLEKSRLLSDRFSAERPKGSFSTLEIQRTEQGDSAMYLCASSLASGVNTEAFFGQGTRLTVV.

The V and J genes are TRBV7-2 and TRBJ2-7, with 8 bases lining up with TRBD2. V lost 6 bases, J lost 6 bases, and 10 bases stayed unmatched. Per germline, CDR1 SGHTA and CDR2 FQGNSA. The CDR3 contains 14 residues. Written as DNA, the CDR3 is TGTGCCAGCAGTTCGGGGGGGGCGGTGCGCGAGCAGTACTTC. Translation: CASSSGGAVREQYF.

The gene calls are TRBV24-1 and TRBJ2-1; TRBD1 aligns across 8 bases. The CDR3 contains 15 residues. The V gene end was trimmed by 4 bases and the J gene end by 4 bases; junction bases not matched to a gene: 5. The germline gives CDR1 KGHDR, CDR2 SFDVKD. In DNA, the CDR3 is TGTGCCACCAGTGACCCGGGACAGGAGTACAATGAGCAGTTCTTC. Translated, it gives CATSDPGQEYNEQFF.

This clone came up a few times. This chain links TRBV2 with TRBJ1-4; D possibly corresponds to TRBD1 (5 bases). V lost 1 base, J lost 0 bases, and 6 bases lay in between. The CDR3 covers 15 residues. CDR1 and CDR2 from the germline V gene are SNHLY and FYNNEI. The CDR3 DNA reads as TGTGCCAGCAGTGAAGACAGGACAACTAATGAAAAACTGTTTTTT. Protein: CASSEDRTTNEKLFF.

CDR3 residues: CASSIGTGLPSNEKLFF. The CDR3, as DNA: TGTGCCAGTAGTATAGGGACAGGGCTCCCTTCTAATGAAAAACTGTTTTTT. The chain recombines TRBV19 with TRBJ1-4; 8 bases agree with TRBD1. Germline-derived CDR1 and CDR2 are LNHDA and SQIVND (reference sequence). Germline trimming cut 1 base from V and 3 bases from J; bases unmatched to any gene: 7. The CDR3 is made up of 17 amino acids.

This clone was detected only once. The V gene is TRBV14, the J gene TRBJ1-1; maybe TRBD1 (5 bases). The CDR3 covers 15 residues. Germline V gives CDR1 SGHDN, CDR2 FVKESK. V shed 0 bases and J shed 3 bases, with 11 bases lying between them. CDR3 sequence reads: CASSQDRARDTEAFF. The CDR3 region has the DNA TGTGCCAGCAGCCAAGATAGGGCCAGGGACACTGAAGCTTTCTTT. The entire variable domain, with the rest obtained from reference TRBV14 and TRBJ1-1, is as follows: EAGVTQFPSHSVIEKGQTVTLRCDPISGHDNLYWYRRVMGKEIKFLLHFVKESKQDESGMPNNRFLAERTGGTYSTLKVQPAELEDSGVYFCASSQDRARDTEAFFGQGTRLTVV.

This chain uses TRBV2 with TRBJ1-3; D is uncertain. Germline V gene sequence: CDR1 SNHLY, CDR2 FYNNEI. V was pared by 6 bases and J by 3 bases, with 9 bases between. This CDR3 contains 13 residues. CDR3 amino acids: CASRAGSGNTIYF. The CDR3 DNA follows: TGTGCCAGCAGGGCGGGGAGTGGAAACACCATATATTTT.

CDR3 protein: CASSLLGTDNGYTF. The CDR3 DNA reads TGTGCCAGCAGCTTGCTAGGGACAGACAATGGCTACACCTTC. The rearrangement uses TRBV5-6 and TRBJ1-2; 7 nucleotides line up with TRBD1. This CDR3 region has 14 residues. The V gene's germline CDR1 is SGHDT and CDR2 YYEEEE. J gave up 6 bases and V 1 base, and 6 bases lay outside the gene matches. Supplemented by reference TRBV5-6 and TRBJ1-2, the full variable domain reads DAGVTQSPTHLIKTRGQQVTLRCSPKSGHDTVSWYQQALGQGPQFIFQYYEEEERQRGNFPDRFSGHQFPNYSSELNVNALLLGDSALYLCASSLLGTDNGYTFGSGTRLTVV.

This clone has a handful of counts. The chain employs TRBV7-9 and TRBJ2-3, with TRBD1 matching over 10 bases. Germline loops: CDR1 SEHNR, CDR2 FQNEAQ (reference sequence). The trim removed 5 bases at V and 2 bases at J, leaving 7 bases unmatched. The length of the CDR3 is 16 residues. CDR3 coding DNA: TGTGCCAGCAGCCACGGGGGGACAGGGGACACAGATACGCAGTATTTT. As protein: CASSHGGTGDTDTQYF.